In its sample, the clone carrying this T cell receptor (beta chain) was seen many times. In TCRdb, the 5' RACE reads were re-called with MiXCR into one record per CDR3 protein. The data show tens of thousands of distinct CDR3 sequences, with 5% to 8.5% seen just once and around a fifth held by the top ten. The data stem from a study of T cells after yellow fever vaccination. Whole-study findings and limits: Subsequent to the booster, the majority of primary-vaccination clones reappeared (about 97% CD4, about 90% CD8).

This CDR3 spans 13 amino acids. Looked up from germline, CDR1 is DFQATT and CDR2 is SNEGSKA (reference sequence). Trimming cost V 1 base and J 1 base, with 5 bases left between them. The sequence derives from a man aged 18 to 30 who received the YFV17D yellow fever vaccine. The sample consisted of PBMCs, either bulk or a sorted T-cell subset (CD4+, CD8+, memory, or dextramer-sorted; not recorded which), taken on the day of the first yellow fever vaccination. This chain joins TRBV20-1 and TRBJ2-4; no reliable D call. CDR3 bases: TGCAGTGCTAGAGCCAGGGCCAAAAACATTCAGTACTTC. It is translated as CSARARAKNIQYF.